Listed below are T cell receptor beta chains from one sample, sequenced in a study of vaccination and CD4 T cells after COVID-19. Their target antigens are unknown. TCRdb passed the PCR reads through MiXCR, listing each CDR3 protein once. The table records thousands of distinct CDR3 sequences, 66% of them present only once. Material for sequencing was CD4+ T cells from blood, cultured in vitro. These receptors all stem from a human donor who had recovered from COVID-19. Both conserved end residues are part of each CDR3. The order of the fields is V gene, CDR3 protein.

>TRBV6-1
CASTPLHTHSNQPQHF
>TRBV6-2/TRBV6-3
CASSYSQLIDTQYF
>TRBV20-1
CSARKGQRNTEAFF
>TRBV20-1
CSARDWKRDRTANYGYTF
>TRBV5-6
CASEGAGFGYEQYF
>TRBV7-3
CASSSMDAGETQYF
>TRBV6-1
CASSSGTGAPYEQYF
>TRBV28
CASSPGTGLLEQYF
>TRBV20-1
CSARGEYPVGLAGSFRKTQYF
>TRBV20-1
CSARDPDRGKETQYF
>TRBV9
CASSVDPVTPTDTQYF
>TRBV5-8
CASSLQGTRTQYF
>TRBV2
CASHDRPGETQYF
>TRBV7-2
CASSLVGGPNSPLHF
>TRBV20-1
CSARDGRGDTHQPQHF
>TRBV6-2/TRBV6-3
CASSPGQVWDTQYF
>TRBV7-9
CASSLRTGATDGYTF
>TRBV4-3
CASSQGGFKDEKLFF
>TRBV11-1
CASSPITPVGGAQYF
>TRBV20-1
CSARTGAKGQPQHF
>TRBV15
CATSRESPIGLGDYEQYF
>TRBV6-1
CASSRDLGPGELFF
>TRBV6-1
CASNPLGGKNTEAFF
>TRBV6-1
CATGGAIADTQYF
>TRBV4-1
CASSQYRSNYGYTF
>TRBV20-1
CSARDSRQGGTGELFF